These 19 T cell receptor beta chains were all obtained from the same sample, sequenced in a study of T cell repertoires in cytomegalovirus infection. TCRdb re-called the reads through MiXCR, storing one row per CDR3 protein. The profile shows a few hundred thousand distinct CDR3 sequences, around 27% of them singletons. Material for sequencing was PBMCs. These receptors originate from a human donor in good health (CMV status not recorded). Some clones in this sample may be carry-over from other donors' samples.

This clonotype was counted between two and nine times. The V call is TRBV7-9, the J call TRBJ1-6; D is ambiguous. From germline, CDR1 is SEHNR and CDR2 FQNEAQ (reference sequence). This CDR3 is 17 amino acids long. V was shortened by 5 bases and J by 2 bases, with 16 bases between the two germline ends. The CDR3 here is CASSPRPLSAYNSPLHF. CDR3 DNA: TGTGCCAGCAGCCCCAGGCCTCTTTCGGCCTATAATTCACCCCTCCACTTT.

The sample holds a few counts of this clonotype. This chain links TRBV28 with TRBJ1-2; D may be TRBD1 (6 bases). CDR1 is MDHEN, CDR2 SYDVKM, per germline. The CDR3 contains 16 residues. V shed 6 bases and J shed 2 bases, with 19 bases lying between them. CDR3 nucleotide sequence: TGTGCCAGCAGCACCACGGTGGGGGCGGCAAACTATGGCTACACCTTC. This translates into CASSTTVGAANYGYTF.

This sequence joins TRBV4-1 and TRBJ2-7; 7 bases align to TRBD1. Unmatched junction bases numbered 8, after V lost 1 base and J lost 5 bases. CDR1 is MGHRA and CDR2 is YSYEKL in the germline V gene. This CDR3 spans 15 amino acids. Here the CDR3 reads CASSQVGQGEHEQYF. The CDR3 bases are TGCGCCAGCAGCCAAGTAGGTCAGGGGGAACACGAGCAGTACTTC.

V gene TRBV20-1 combines with J gene TRBJ2-2, with a possible D match to TRBD2 (6 bases). The germline V gene has CDR1 DFQATT and CDR2 SNEGSKA (reference sequence). The V end was cut by 5 bases, the J end by 4 bases, with 14 bases between. The CDR3 totals 14 residues. The CDR3 region has the DNA TGCAGTGCTCAATTTGCTAGCGTCACCGGGGAGCTGTTTTTT. Its protein product is CSAQFASVTGELFF.

The chain recombines TRBV7-9 with TRBJ2-5; D is possibly TRBD2 (6 bases). Trimming cost V 5 bases and J 3 bases, with 19 bases left between them. The CDR3 length is 16 residues. CDR1 and CDR2 from the germline V gene are SEHNR and FQNEAQ (reference sequence). CDR3 protein: CASSPGRGNKEETQYF. In DNA form, the CDR3 reads TGTGCCAGCAGCCCCGGACGGGGGAATAAGGAAGAGACCCAGTACTTC.

The gene calls are TRBV7-2 and TRBJ2-7, with D maybe TRBD1 (5 bases). Trimming removed 4 bases from V and 1 base from J, with 11 bases in between. The CDR3 has 14 residues. The germline V gene encodes CDR1 SGHTA and CDR2 FQGNSA. CDR3 residues: CASSSSQDSYEQYV. The CDR3 coding sequence is TGTGCCAGCAGCTCTTCACAGGATTCCTACGAGCAGTACGTC.

V usage is TRBV13 and J usage is TRBJ2-7, with D perhaps TRBD1 or TRBD2 (6 bases each). V was cut by 5 bases and J by 3 bases, with 14 bases left in between. Germline V lookup: CDR1 PRHDT, CDR2 FYEKMQ (reference sequence). This CDR3 contains 14 residues. CDR3 coding DNA: TGTGCCAGCAGCCAGGGCAGGGGAGGCTACGAGCAGTACGTC. It translates to CASSQGRGGYEQYV.

There are many counts of this clonotype. The chain is built from TRBV12-3 or TRBV12-4 and TRBJ1-2; no firm D call. The ends were cut back, 6 bases at V and 3 bases at J, with 17 bases in the middle. This CDR3 comprises 15 residues. The CDR3 sequence is CASSPFWASDYGYTF. CDR3 DNA: TGTGCCAGCAGCCCGTTCTGGGCGTCGGACTATGGCTACACCTTC.

The chain employs TRBV5-1 and TRBJ2-7; weak D call: TRBD2 (6 bases). The V end was cut by 2 bases, the J end by 4 bases, with 10 bases between. Germline-derived CDR1 and CDR2 are SGHRS and YFSETQ. The CDR3 has 13 residues. The CDR3 spells CASSFREPYEQYF. The CDR3 DNA follows: TGCGCCAGCAGCTTCCGGGAGCCTTACGAGCAGTACTTC. The complete variable domain, with remaining parts taken from reference TRBV5-1 and TRBJ2-7, reads KAGVTQTPRYLIKTRGQQVTLSCSPISGHRSVSWYQQTPGQGLQFLFEYFSETQRNKGNFPGRFSGRQFSNSRSEMNVSTLELGDSALYLCASSFREPYEQYFGPGTRLTVT.

This clonotype has just one count. The chain combines TRBV19 with TRBJ2-2, with D perhaps given as TRBD1 or TRBD2 (6 bases each). The CDR3 length is 16 residues. Trimming pared 2 bases from V and 1 base from J, leaving 11 bases between. Germline V gene lookup returns CDR1 LNHDA and CDR2 SQIVND (reference sequence). The DNA of the CDR3 is TGTGCCAGTAGTATATTGGGGGGACAGAACACCGGGGAGCTGTTTTTT. Translated, it gives CASSILGGQNTGELFF.

This clonotype turned up a few times. The gene calls are TRBV7-6 and TRBJ2-3; 10 bases line up with TRBD1. CDR1 SGHVS and CDR2 FNYEAQ come from the germline V gene. V shed 4 bases, J shed 5 bases, and the junction held 6 bases outside the gene matches. The CDR3 is made up of 15 amino acids. CDR3 sequence (DNA): TGTGCCAGCAGCTCCCGGACAGGGGGAGGAGATACGCAGTATTTT. It translates to CASSSRTGGGDTQYF.

The chain uses TRBV10-1 and TRBJ2-7; D is undetermined. The V gene lost 5 bases and the J gene lost 2 bases, with 13 bases spanning the gap. This CDR3 comprises 14 residues. The germline gives CDR1 WNHNN, CDR2 SYGVQD (reference sequence). This chain's CDR3 is CASSHPGATYEQYV. DNA of the CDR3: TGCGCCAGCAGTCATCCGGGCGCGACCTACGAGCAGTACGTC.

This clonotype was seen a handful of times. CDR3 nucleotides: TGCGCCAGCAGCCAAGACGCCTCGGGGAGGTACAATGAGCAGTTCTTC. Amino acids: CASSQDASGRYNEQFF. The V gene is TRBV4-1, the J gene TRBJ2-1; D is perhaps TRBD2 (6 bases). Looked up from germline, CDR1 is MGHRA and CDR2 is YSYEKL. The CDR3 covers 16 residues. Trimming cost V 0 bases and J 4 bases, with 13 bases left between them.

V usage is TRBV12-3 or TRBV12-4 and J usage is TRBJ2-7; 8 bases fit TRBD1. CDR3 length: 13 amino acids. The V gene end was trimmed by 5 bases and the J gene end by 10 bases; junction bases not matched to a gene: 10. The CDR3 loop is CASSPGTGIRQYF. CDR3 bases: TGTGCCAGCAGTCCAGGGACAGGTATAAGACAGTACTTC.

This sequence joins TRBV6-2 or TRBV6-3 and TRBJ1-1; D not certain. The CDR3 sequence is 14 residues long. Germline V CDR1 and CDR2: MNHEY, SVGEGT. V was clipped by 0 bases and J by 4 bases, with 9 bases between them. CDR3 DNA: TGTGCCAGCAGTTACTCAGTCCGGGGCACTGAAGCTTTCTTT. It is translated as CASSYSVRGTEAFF.

The V and J genes are TRBV7-2 and TRBJ1-1; 8 nucleotides line up with TRBD1. J lost 1 base, V lost 3 bases, and 4 bases had no gene match. CDR3 length equals 15 residues. Germline V lookup: CDR1 SGHTA, CDR2 FQGNSA. CDR3 sequence reads: CASSLTGAQNTEAFF. The CDR3 coding sequence is TGTGCCAGCAGCTTGACAGGGGCCCAGAACACTGAAGCTTTCTTT.

This clonotype was seen a single time. J is TRBJ1-2 and V is TRBV28; tentatively, D is TRBD1 (6 bases). CDR1 and CDR2 (germline): MDHEN, SYDVKM. The V end was cut by 3 bases, the J end by 0 bases, with 17 bases between. This CDR3 spans 17 amino acids. DNA for the CDR3: TGTGCCAGCAGTTTTGAAGTGGGGGGGCATCCTAACTATGGCTACACCTTC. Protein product: CASSFEVGGHPNYGYTF.

CDR3 nucleotide sequence: TGTGCCAGCAGCTTAATGGGACAACCGAACACTGAAGCTTTCTTT. Its protein is CASSLMGQPNTEAFF. The chain has TRBV7-9 and TRBJ1-1; D possibly corresponds to TRBD1 (6 bases). CDR3 size: 15 residues. Germline V lookup: CDR1 SEHNR, CDR2 FQNEAQ (reference sequence). V was cut by 2 bases and J by 1 base, with 11 bases left in between.

This chain joins TRBV25-1 and TRBJ1-2; tentatively, D is TRBD1 (5 bases). V was pared by 2 bases and J by 3 bases, with 10 bases between. The CDR3 extends over 14 amino acids. Germline V CDR1 and CDR2: MGHDK, SYGVNS. The CDR3 is CASSEPGVHYGYTF. CDR3 coding DNA: TGTGCCAGCAGTGAACCGGGGGTTCACTATGGCTACACCTTC.